Below, 3 T cell receptor beta chains from the same sample are listed, as sequenced in a study of cytomegalovirus exposure and HLA in healthy donors. 13 Jbeta primers and 60 Vbeta primers were used for the PCR. Profiling relied on immunoSEQ multiplex PCR, and the TCRdb table lists in-frame clones only, not all of them. The table records more than 150,000 clones, 75% to 85% of them present only once. Source material: PBMCs. The source is a woman aged 25 to 39 in good health and CMV-seropositive.

This clone was counted once. This chain joins TRBV5-1 and TRBJ2-5, with 7 bases lining up with TRBD1. TRBJ2-7 explains the end of the DNA better; the J call may be wrong. This CDR3 contains 13 residues. Germline values: CDR1 SGHRS, CDR2 YFSETQ. CDR3 DNA sequence: TGCGCCAGCAGCAGGGGGACAGACTACGAGCAGTACTTC. It is translated as CASSRGTDYEQYF.

The chain is built from TRBV5-4 and TRBJ2-6; 10 nucleotides match TRBD1. Germline assignment: CDR1 SGHNT and CDR2 YYREEE (reference sequence). This CDR3 has 17 amino acids. V gave up 4 bases and J gave up 3 bases; unmatched junction bases: 7. CDR3 amino acids: CASSPQDRGFGANVLTF. CDR3 bases: TGTGCCAGCAGCCCACAGGACAGGGGGTTTGGGGCCAACGTCCTGACTTTC. Looking up the rest from reference TRBV5-4 and TRBJ2-6 gives the full variable domain: ETGVTQSPTHLIKTRGQQVTLRCSSQSGHNTVSWYQQALGQGPQFIFQYYREEENGRGNFPPRFSGLQFPNYSSELNVNALELDDSALYLCASSPQDRGFGANVLTFGAGSRLTVL.

This chain links TRBV28 with TRBJ1-5; TRBD1 might be the D (5 bases). Germline CDR1 and CDR2: MDHEN and SYDVKM. With 6 bases removed from V and 1 base from J, the gap between germline ends came to 13 bases. This CDR3 has 15 amino acids. DNA for the CDR3: TGTGCCAGCAGACCGTTTAAGGGGAGCAATCAGCCCCAGCATTTT. As protein: CASRPFKGSNQPQHF. Based on the CDR3 plus reference TRBV28 and TRBJ1-5, the full variable domain is DVKVTQSSRYLVKRTGEKVFLECVQDMDHENMFWYRQDPGLGLRLIYFSYDVKMKEKGDIPEGYSVSREKKERFSLILESASTNQTSMYLCASRPFKGSNQPQHFGDGTRLSIL.